What follows are 23 T cell receptor beta chains derived from one specimen sequenced in a study of T cell repertoires in cytomegalovirus infection. A single record per CDR3 protein comes from TCRdb applying MiXCR to the reads. The table has about 20,000 distinct CDR3 sequences, around 43% seen once. These TCRs are of unknown antigen specificity. This sample comprised CD8+ T cells from cultured PBMCs, obtained from culture after CMV antigen stimulation. The receptor source for this set is a human donor in good health (CMV status not recorded). Some clones in this sample may be carry-over from other donors' samples.

The chain has TRBV4-3 and TRBJ1-1; the D is unclear. Trimming left V 3 bases short and J 2 bases short, with 13 bases between. The CDR3 contains 15 residues. Germline V gives CDR1 LGHNA, CDR2 YSLEER. CDR3 bases: TGCGCCAGCAGCCAGGGTACAGTGCTAAACACTGAAGCTTTCTTT. As protein: CASSQGTVLNTEAFF.

The chain uses TRBV27 and TRBJ1-3; TRBD1 is a possible D gene (6 bases). V lost 7 bases, J lost 3 bases, and 10 bases lay in between. Germline V gene lookup returns CDR1 MNHEY and CDR2 SMNVEV (reference sequence). The CDR3 contains 13 residues. In nucleotides, the CDR3 is TGTGCCAGCATGGGGGGCGTTGGAAACACCATATATTTT. Translated, it gives CASMGGVGNTIYF.

This clonotype has just a few counts. The chain has TRBV7-9 and TRBJ2-5; the D gene could be TRBD1 or TRBD2 (5 bases each). The CDR3 totals 15 residues. Trimming pared 6 bases from V and 0 bases from J, leaving 14 bases between. Germline V lookup: CDR1 SEHNR, CDR2 FQNEAQ (reference sequence). The CDR3 sequence: CASSPPGRNQETQYF. The CDR3 DNA reads as TGTGCCAGCAGTCCTCCGGGACGTAACCAAGAGACCCAGTACTTC.

The chain couples TRBV7-6 to TRBJ2-3; 10 nucleotides line up with TRBD2. J lost 4 bases, V lost 5 bases, and 9 bases had no gene match. The CDR3 loop spans 16 amino acids. Looked up from germline, CDR1 is SGHVS and CDR2 is FNYEAQ. CDR3 amino acids: CASSPDGTSDSDTQYF. The CDR3 coding sequence is TGTGCCAGCAGCCCCGATGGGACTAGCGATTCAGATACGCAGTATTTT.

This chain uses TRBV7-9 with TRBJ2-6; no firm D call. Between the trimmed V and J ends, which lost 5 bases and 0 bases, there was a span of 8 bases. Germline CDR1 reads SEHNR; CDR2 reads FQNEAQ (reference sequence). The CDR3 runs to 15 residues. The chain's CDR3 is CASSQFLSGANVLTF. The CDR3, as DNA: TGTGCCAGCAGCCAATTCCTCTCTGGGGCCAACGTCCTGACTTTC.

The rearrangement uses TRBV7-9 and TRBJ1-2; a weak D match, TRBD1 (6 bases). V was pared by 5 bases and J by 4 bases, with 20 bases between. CDR1 and CDR2 (germline): SEHNR, FQNEAQ (reference sequence). This CDR3 comprises 16 residues. DNA for the CDR3: TGTGCCAGCAGCCGAGCCGCCAGACAGGTTTCCTATGGCTACACCTTC. The encoded protein is CASSRAARQVSYGYTF.

This sequence joins TRBV9 and TRBJ2-7, with D unclear. V lost 0 bases and J 2 bases, leaving 12 bases between the germline ends. CDR3 length: 15 amino acids. Looked up from germline, CDR1 is SGDLS and CDR2 is YYNGEE. The DNA of the CDR3 is TGTGCCAGCAGCGTAGCCCCAGACGGAACCTACGAGCAGTACTTC. Protein product: CASSVAPDGTYEQYF.

Only a few counts were recorded for this clonotype. The V gene is TRBV7-2, the J gene TRBJ1-2, with D perhaps matching TRBD1 (5 bases). The V gene's germline CDR1 is SGHTA and CDR2 FQGNSA. V was cut by 5 bases and J by 8 bases, with 18 bases left in between. The CDR3 is 14 amino acids. CDR3 sequence: CASSTRGARGGYTF. The CDR3 nucleotides are TGTGCCAGCAGCACCCGTGGGGCCCGGGGCGGCTACACCTTC.

This clonotype was observed a few times. The J gene is TRBJ2-3, the V gene TRBV29-1; 7 positions agree with TRBD1. Germline assignment: CDR1 SQVTM and CDR2 ANQGSEA. The V segment lost 7 bases and the J segment 2 bases; nucleotides outside the gene matches: 6. This CDR3 region has 13 residues. This CDR3 is CSAYQGDTDTQYF. The CDR3 region has the DNA TGCAGCGCCTACCAGGGGGACACAGATACGCAGTATTTT.

This rearrangement joins TRBV12-3 or TRBV12-4 to TRBJ1-5, with D maybe TRBD1 (5 bases). The CDR3 consists of 14 residues. Trimming stripped 2 bases from V and 7 bases from J, with 12 bases between. The CDR3: CASSLSRVGQPQHF. CDR3 nucleotides: TGTGCCAGCAGTTTAAGCAGGGTTGGCCAGCCCCAGCATTTT.

This clonotype was observed a few times. This rearrangement joins TRBV7-9 to TRBJ2-7; D is possibly TRBD1 or TRBD2 (6 bases each). Germline V gene sequence: CDR1 SEHNR, CDR2 FQNEAQ (reference sequence). Trimming took 4 bases from V and 4 from J, leaving 20 bases between them. The CDR3 covers 16 residues. CDR3 DNA: TGTGCCAGCAGCTCCAAACCAGGGAAGGGGGGTTACGAGCAGTACTTC. Encoded protein: CASSSKPGKGGYEQYF.

This clonotype was seen many times. J is TRBJ2-7 and V is TRBV5-8; 7 bases map to TRBD2. Germline values: CDR1 SGHTS, CDR2 YDEGEE. This CDR3 has 17 residues. V lost 5 bases and J lost 1; bases outside the gene matches: 15. The CDR3 DNA sequence: TGTGCCAGCAGTTATAAAACCACCGCTAGCGGTTCCTACGAGCAGTACTTC. Protein: CASSYKTTASGSYEQYF.

This clonotype has ten or more counts. This chain connects TRBV28 to TRBJ2-7; the match to TRBD2 covers 7 bases. CDR1 and CDR2 (germline): MDHEN, SYDVKM. CDR3 length: 15 residues. Unmatched junction bases numbered 13, after V lost 8 bases and J lost 3 bases. CDR3 protein: CASRTRGGEVYEQYF. CDR3 bases: TGTGCCAGCCGGACCCGCGGGGGAGAGGTCTACGAGCAGTACTTC.

This clonotype has only a few counts. J is TRBJ2-4 and V is TRBV12-3 or TRBV12-4, with 9 bases lining up with TRBD1. CDR3 size: 18 residues. The V gene end was trimmed by 8 bases and the J gene end by 2 bases; junction bases not matched to a gene: 16. The CDR3 DNA is TGTGCCAGCTCTCGCTCCTCCCGGGACAGGGTGACCAAAAACATTCAGTACTTC. It translates to CASSRSSRDRVTKNIQYF.

This clonotype was detected only a few times. This chain links TRBV6-6 with TRBJ1-2; D perhaps matches TRBD1 (6 bases). From germline, CDR1 is MNHNY and CDR2 SVGAGI (reference sequence). There are 14 residues in the CDR3. Trimming stripped 8 bases from V and 6 bases from J, with 19 bases between. The DNA for the CDR3 is TGTGCCAGCGCAAGGTCGGTTGCAGGGGATGGCTACACCTTC. Translation: CASARSVAGDGYTF.

The chain's CDR3 is CASSNPRGGNQPQHF. DNA for the CDR3: TGTGCCAGTAGTAACCCCCGAGGGGGCAATCAGCCCCAGCATTTT. The V and J genes are TRBV19 and TRBJ1-5; D is perhaps TRBD1 (5 bases). The V end was cut by 4 bases, the J end by 2 bases, with 12 bases between. Germline lookup yields CDR1 LNHDA and CDR2 SQIVND (reference sequence). The CDR3 length is 15 residues.

This chain links TRBV27 with TRBJ1-5; D ambiguous. The V end was cut by 2 bases, the J end by 2 bases, with 10 bases between. This CDR3 spans 15 amino acids. CDR1 is MNHEY and CDR2 is SMNVEV in the germline V gene (reference sequence). The CDR3 is CASSLREGGNQPQHF. The CDR3 nucleotides read TGTGCCAGCAGTTTAAGGGAAGGAGGCAATCAGCCCCAGCATTTT.

This clonotype was detected ten times or more. This rearrangement joins TRBV7-2 to TRBJ2-7; 10 positions match TRBD2. V dropped 2 bases and J dropped 4; count of bases not matched to a gene: 5. The CDR3 length is 15 residues. The germline V gene encodes CDR1 SGHTA and CDR2 FQGNSA. CDR3: CASSLMSGGAYEQYF. DNA of the CDR3: TGTGCCAGCAGCTTAATGAGCGGGGGGGCTTACGAGCAGTACTTC. The complete variable domain, with remaining parts taken from reference TRBV7-2 and TRBJ2-7, reads GAGVSQSPSNKVTEKGKDVELRCDPISGHTALYWYRQSLGQGLEFLIYFQGNSAPDKSGLPSDRFSAERTGGSVSTLTIQRTQQEDSAVYLCASSLMSGGAYEQYFGPGTRLTVT.

V and J are TRBV12-3 or TRBV12-4 and TRBJ1-5; no firm D call. V was cut by 6 bases and J by 11 bases, with 26 bases left in between. This CDR3 comprises 16 residues. CDR3 DNA: TGTGCCAGCAGCTTTTCCCTGGTTCAGGACCGCGCGTCCCAGCATTTT. Amino acids: CASSFSLVQDRASQHF.

CDR3: CASSIQGIGEKLFF. The CDR3 nucleotides read TGTGCCAGTAGCATACAGGGGATCGGCGAAAAACTGTTTTTT. This sequence joins TRBV19 and TRBJ1-4, with 7 bases that match TRBD1. Trimming at V came to 6 bases and at J to 8 bases, leaving 9 bases not matched to a gene. The CDR3 has 14 amino acids. Germline values: CDR1 LNHDA, CDR2 SQIVND (reference sequence).

The rearrangement uses TRBV7-3 and TRBJ2-7; D uncertain. The length of the CDR3 is 16 residues. Germline CDR1 SGHTA, CDR2 FQGTGA. The V end lost 3 bases, the J end lost 1 base, and 16 bases lay between the germline ends. CDR3 amino acids: CASSFSIRADSYEQYF. For the CDR3, the DNA is TGTGCCAGCAGCTTTTCCATCCGGGCCGATTCCTACGAGCAGTACTTC.

At least ten counts were recorded for this clonotype. The chain links TRBV4-3 to TRBJ2-7; D is uncertain. CDR3 length: 13 residues. V lost 3 bases, J lost 1 base, and 7 bases lay in between. Germline lookup yields CDR1 LGHNA and CDR2 YSLEER. CDR3 sequence: CASSQGRSYEQYF. CDR3 sequence (DNA): TGCGCCAGCAGCCAGGGAAGGTCCTACGAGCAGTACTTC.

The chain is built from TRBV5-1 and TRBJ2-1, with 8 positions matching TRBD2. Germline V gene sequence: CDR1 SGHRS, CDR2 YFSETQ. The CDR3 has 15 residues. The junction had 9 bases not matched to a gene; V was cut back by 0 bases and J by 10 bases. CDR3 nucleotides: TGCGCCAGCAGCTTGGATAGTGGAGCGGGGGAGGAGCAGTTCTTC. Its protein product is CASSLDSGAGEEQFF.